This T cell receptor (beta chain) was captured in a study of T cells in Graves' hyperthyroidism and ophthalmopathy. RNA transcripts were the template for amplifying TCR beta CDR3 regions. The TCR CDR3 was amplified in a first-round RT-PCR using the HTBI primer set. TCRdb reprocessed the multiplex PCR reads via MiXCR and lists one record per CDR3 protein. The sample holds roughly 710,000 distinct CDR3 sequences; over 35% are singletons and the top ten take 31%. Patients aged 18 to 65 had newly diagnosed hyperthyroidism of under 2 months' duration. Thyroid ultrasound, orbital computed tomography, clinical symptoms, and serum thyroxine and TRAb underpinned diagnoses. Study findings and constraints: Blood also carried most thyroid clonotypes expanded above 0.001. Ophthalmopathy was predicted by the model a median of about 6.5 months ahead of onset.

On this clonotype itself: The antigen is not known.

The length of the CDR3 is 15 residues. V gave up 1 base and J gave up 7 bases, with 17 bases separating them. Germline assignment: CDR1 SGHTA and CDR2 FQGNSA. Sequencing was carried out using blood. This receptor was identified in a woman in her thirties or forties with Graves' hyperthyroidism. The chain uses TRBV7-2 and TRBJ2-7; possibly TRBD1 or TRBD2 for D (5 bases each). This CDR3 is CASSLGRLGTGEQYF. DNA for the CDR3: TGTGCCAGCAGCTTAGGGAGGTTGGGGACGGGTGAGCAGTACTTC.